This TCR beta chain stems from a study of shared clonotypes between healthy human individuals. Study at large: Ranging from 18 to 49 in age, donors were two women and three men. Findings and limits, study-wide: Across subsets, estimated richness was generally greater for naive than for memory populations.

Subsets obtained from CD4+ cells comprised CD45RA+ naive and CD45RA-negative memory cells. Sequencing was at deep level. The table came from immunoSEQ multiplex PCR; TCRdb's copy has only in-frame clones and leaves some out. This sample has approximately 1,000,000 clones, with around 78% found just once. Of note for this clone: The antigen is unknown.

CDR1 SGHRS and CDR2 YFSETQ come from the germline V gene. CDR3 length: 16 amino acids. V was clipped by 5 bases and J by 0 bases, with 18 bases between them. This sequence originates from a man younger than 30 in good health. Some clones in this sample may be carry-over from other donors' samples. Sequencing used memory CD4+ T cells from PBMCs. Stated subset: CD45RA-negative fraction. The V call is TRBV5-1, the J call TRBJ2-7; perhaps TRBD1 as D (6 bases). CDR3 DNA sequence: TGCGCCAGCAGTCCCGGCGCCGGACAGAGCTCCTACGAGCAGTACTTC. Translation: CASSPGAGQSSYEQYF.